This T cell receptor (beta chain) emerged from a study of shared clonotypes between healthy human individuals. The wider study: The cohort had two women and a few men, ages 18 to 49.

CD45RO-negative CD8 cells positively selected for CCR7 made up the naive population, which excluded terminally differentiated effector memory CD45RA+ cells. The study enrolled healthy HIV-negative adults without recent acute infections or vaccinations as donors. Every one of the donors was a Caucasian adult that lived in Nashville, Tennessee. Clones were read by immunoSEQ multiplex PCR, and TCRdb kept only the in-frame ones, dropping some. The sample holds about 2.2 million clones; around 95% are singletons and the top ten take approximately 1.7%. Germline lookup yields CDR1 SEHNR and CDR2 FQNEAQ (reference sequence). The CDR3 extends over 15 amino acids. The ends were cut back, 5 bases at V and 4 bases at J, with 17 bases in the middle. This clone showed up just once. The target antigen is unknown. Points from the study as a whole: Shared clonotypes across all four donors exceeded non-shared ones in generation probability.

The sample taken for sequencing was naive CD8+ T cells from PBMCs. V and J are TRBV7-9 and TRBJ2-5, with D possibly being TRBD1 (6 bases). The clonotype was recovered from a man between 18 and 29 years old in good health. Some clones in this sample may be carry-over from other donors' samples. The CDR3 DNA is TGTGCCAGCAGCACACGGACAGAGCCTCTAGAGACCCAGTACTTC. This gives the protein CASSTRTEPLETQYF.